The rows below give T cell receptor beta chains drawn from one sample of a study of memory CD4+ T cells and cytomegalovirus serostatus. The data were produced by immunoSEQ multiplex PCR, yet TCRdb's version contains in-frame clones alone and is incomplete. The sample holds 35,000 to 45,000 clones, about 76% seen once. The sequenced material came from memory CD4+ T cells from blood. These receptor sequences come from an adult in good health and CMV-seronegative. Both conserved end residues are part of each CDR3. Each record gives: V gene, CDR3 protein.

>TRBV7-3
CASSLGAQETQYF
>TRBV7-9
CAGIAGIQETQYF
>TRBV14
CASSPSPSYGYTF
>TRBV27
CASSLDPGLAGSNTGELFF
>TRBV27
CASQNRDRVYNEQFF
>TRBV12-5
CASGLDPLDVPVGGYTF
>TRBV19
CASSLLSSGGDEQFF
>TRBV15
CATSRDKWGTSTNEKLFF
>TRBV30
CAWSVRNTQYF
>TRBV6-5
CASSYDPNYEQYF